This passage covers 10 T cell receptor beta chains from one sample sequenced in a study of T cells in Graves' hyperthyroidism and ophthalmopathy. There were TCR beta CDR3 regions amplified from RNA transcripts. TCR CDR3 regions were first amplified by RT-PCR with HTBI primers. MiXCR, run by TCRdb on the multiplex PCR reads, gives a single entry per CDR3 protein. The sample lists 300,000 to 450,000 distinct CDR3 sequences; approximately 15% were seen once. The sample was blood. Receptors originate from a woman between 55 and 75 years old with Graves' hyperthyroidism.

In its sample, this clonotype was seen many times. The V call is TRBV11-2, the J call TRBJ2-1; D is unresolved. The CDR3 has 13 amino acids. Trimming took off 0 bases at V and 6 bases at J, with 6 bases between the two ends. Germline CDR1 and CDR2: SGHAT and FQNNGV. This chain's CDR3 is CASSLENFNEQFF. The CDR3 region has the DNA TGTGCCAGCAGCTTAGAGAACTTCAATGAGCAGTTCTTC.

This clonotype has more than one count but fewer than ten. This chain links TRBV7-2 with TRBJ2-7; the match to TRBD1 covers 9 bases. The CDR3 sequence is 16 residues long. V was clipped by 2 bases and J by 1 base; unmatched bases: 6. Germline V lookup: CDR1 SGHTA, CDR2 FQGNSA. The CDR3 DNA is TGTGCCAGCAGCTTAATACCGGGACAGGGATCCTACGAGCAGTACTTC. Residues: CASSLIPGQGSYEQYF.

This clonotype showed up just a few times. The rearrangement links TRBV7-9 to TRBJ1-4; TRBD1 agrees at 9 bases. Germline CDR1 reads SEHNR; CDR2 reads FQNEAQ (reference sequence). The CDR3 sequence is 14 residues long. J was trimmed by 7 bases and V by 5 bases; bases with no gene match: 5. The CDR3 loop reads CASSTRDRVEKLFF. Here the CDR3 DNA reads TGTGCCAGCAGCACCCGGGACAGGGTTGAAAAACTGTTTTTT.

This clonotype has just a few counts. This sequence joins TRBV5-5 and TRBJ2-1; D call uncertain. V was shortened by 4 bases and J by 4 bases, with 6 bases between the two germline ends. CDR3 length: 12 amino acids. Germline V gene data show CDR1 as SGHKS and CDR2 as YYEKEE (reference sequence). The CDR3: CASSRAYNEQFF. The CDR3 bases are TGTGCCAGCAGCCGGGCTTACAATGAGCAGTTCTTC.

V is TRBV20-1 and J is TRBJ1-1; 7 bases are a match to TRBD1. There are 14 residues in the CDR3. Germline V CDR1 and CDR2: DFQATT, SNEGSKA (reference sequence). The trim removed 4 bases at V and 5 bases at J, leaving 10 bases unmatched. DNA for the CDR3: TGCAGTGCTAAAAGGGGGCCCACGGGTACTGAAGCTTTCTTT. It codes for CSAKRGPTGTEAFF.

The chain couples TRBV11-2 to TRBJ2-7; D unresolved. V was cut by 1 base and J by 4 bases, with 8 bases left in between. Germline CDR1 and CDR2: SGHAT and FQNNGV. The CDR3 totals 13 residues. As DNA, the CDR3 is TGTGCCAGCAGCTTAGTTCCGGAATACGAGCAGTACTTC. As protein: CASSLVPEYEQYF.

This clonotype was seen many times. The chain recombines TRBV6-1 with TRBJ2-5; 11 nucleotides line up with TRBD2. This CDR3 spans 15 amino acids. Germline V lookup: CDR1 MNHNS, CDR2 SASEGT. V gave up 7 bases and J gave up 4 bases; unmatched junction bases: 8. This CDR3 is CASTTTSGSRETQYF. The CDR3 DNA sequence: TGTGCCAGCACCACAACTAGCGGGAGTAGAGAGACCCAGTACTTC.

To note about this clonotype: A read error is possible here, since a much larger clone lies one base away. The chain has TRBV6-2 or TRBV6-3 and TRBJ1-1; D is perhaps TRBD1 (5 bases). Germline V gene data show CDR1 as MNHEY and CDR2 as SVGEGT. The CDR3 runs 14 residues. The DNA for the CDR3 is TGTACCAGCAGTTACCCGGGGGGAGGGACTGAAGCTTTCTTT. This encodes CTSSYPGGGTEAFF.

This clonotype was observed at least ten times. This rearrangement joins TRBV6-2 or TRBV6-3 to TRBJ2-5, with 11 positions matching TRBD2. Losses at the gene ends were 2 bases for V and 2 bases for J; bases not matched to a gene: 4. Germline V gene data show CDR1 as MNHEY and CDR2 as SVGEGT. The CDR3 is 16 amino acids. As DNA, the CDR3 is TGTGCCAGCAGTTACCGGTCTAGCGGGAGGCAAGAGACCCAGTACTTC. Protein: CASSYRSSGRQETQYF.

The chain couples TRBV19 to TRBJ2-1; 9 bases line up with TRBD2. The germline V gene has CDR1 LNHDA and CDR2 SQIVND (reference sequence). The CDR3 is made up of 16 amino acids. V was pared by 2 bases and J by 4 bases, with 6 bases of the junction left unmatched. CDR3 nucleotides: TGTGCCAGTAGTATAATGACTAGCGGACTATACAATGAGCAGTTCTTC. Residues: CASSIMTSGLYNEQFF.